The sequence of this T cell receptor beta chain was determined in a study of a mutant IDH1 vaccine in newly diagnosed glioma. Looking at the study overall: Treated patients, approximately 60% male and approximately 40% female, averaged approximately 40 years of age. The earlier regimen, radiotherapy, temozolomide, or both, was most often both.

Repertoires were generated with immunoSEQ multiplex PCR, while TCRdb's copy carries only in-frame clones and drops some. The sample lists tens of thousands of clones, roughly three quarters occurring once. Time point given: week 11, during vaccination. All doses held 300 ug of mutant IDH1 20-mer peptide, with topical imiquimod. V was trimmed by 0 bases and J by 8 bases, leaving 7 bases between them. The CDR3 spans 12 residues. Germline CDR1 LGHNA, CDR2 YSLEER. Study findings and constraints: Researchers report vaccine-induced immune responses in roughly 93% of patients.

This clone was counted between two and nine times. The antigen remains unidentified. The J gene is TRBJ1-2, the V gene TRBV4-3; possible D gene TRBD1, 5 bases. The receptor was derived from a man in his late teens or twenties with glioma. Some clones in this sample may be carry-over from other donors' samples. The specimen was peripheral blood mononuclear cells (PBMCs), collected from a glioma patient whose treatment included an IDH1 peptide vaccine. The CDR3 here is CASSQEGEGYTF. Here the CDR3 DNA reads TGCGCCAGCAGCCAAGAGGGGGAGGGCTACACCTTC.